These 26 T cell receptor beta chains originate from one sample sequenced in a study of T cell repertoires in cytomegalovirus infection. TCRdb processed the reads anew with MiXCR; each CDR3 protein has one entry. The table records roughly 150,000 distinct CDR3 sequences, roughly 15% of them present only once. Material: CD8+ T cells from PBMCs. These receptor sequences come from a human donor in good health (CMV status not recorded). Some clones in this sample may be carry-over from other donors' samples.

The J gene is TRBJ2-7, the V gene TRBV7-7, with TRBD2 as a possible D gene (6 bases). The CDR3 totals 14 residues. Trimming cost V 1 base and J 6 bases, with 13 bases left between them. CDR1 and CDR2 (germline): SSHAT, FNYEAQ (reference sequence). The CDR3 DNA follows: TGTGCCAGCAGCTTAGAGGCGGGATCCATCGAGCAGTACTTC. Translating it yields CASSLEAGSIEQYF.

The chain employs TRBV7-2 and TRBJ2-3; 8 positions agree with TRBD2. V trimming: 1 base; J trimming: 1 base; junction bases outside the gene matches: 4. The CDR3 totals 16 residues. Germline lookup yields CDR1 SGHTA and CDR2 FQGNSA. The CDR3 sequence is CASSLERERRTDTQYF. CDR3 coding DNA: TGTGCCAGCAGCTTAGAGCGGGAGAGGCGCACAGATACGCAGTATTTT.

The rearrangement links TRBV6-2 or TRBV6-3 to TRBJ1-6; D not resolved. This CDR3 has 15 amino acids. CDR1 MNHEY and CDR2 SVGEGT come from the germline V gene. V lost 2 bases and J lost 4, with 9 bases in between. Written as DNA, the CDR3 is TGTGCCAGCAGTTACGGCTCCGCGTATAATTCACCCCTCCACTTT. Amino acids: CASSYGSAYNSPLHF.

This clonotype was found a few times. V usage is TRBV14 and J usage is TRBJ1-2; the D is unclear. V was trimmed by 3 bases and J by 6 bases, leaving 11 bases between them. Germline loops: CDR1 SGHDN, CDR2 FVKESK. CDR3 length equals 13 residues. The CDR3 spells CASSQVPMHGYTF. The CDR3, as DNA: TGTGCCAGCAGCCAGGTACCGATGCATGGCTACACCTTC.

In its sample, this clonotype was seen many times. V and J are TRBV7-2 and TRBJ2-5, with 7 bases fitting TRBD2. The CDR3 consists of 16 residues. After removal of 5 bases from V and 1 base from J, the junction contained 10 bases not matched to a gene. The germline V gene has CDR1 SGHTA and CDR2 FQGNSA. The CDR3 nucleotides read TGTGCCAGCAGCCGGGACTTAGGGACTATCCAAGAGACCCAGTACTTC. It translates to CASSRDLGTIQETQYF.

J is TRBJ2-7 and V is TRBV7-2; a possible D gene is TRBD1 (5 bases). CDR1 and CDR2 (germline): SGHTA, FQGNSA. Trimming took 1 base from V and 0 from J, leaving 10 bases between them. The CDR3 loop spans 15 amino acids. CDR3 DNA sequence: TGTGCCAGCAGCTTAGAGGGGCTACCCTCCTACGAGCAGTACTTC. Translation: CASSLEGLPSYEQYF.

The V and J genes are TRBV7-2 and TRBJ2-6; D unresolved. The CDR3 is 18 residues long. V shed 2 bases and J shed 1 base, with 15 bases lying between them. CDR1 SGHTA and CDR2 FQGNSA come from the germline V gene. As DNA, the CDR3 is TGTGCCAGCAGCTTAAATGTCAGGCTCTCTTCTGGGGCCAACGTCCTGACTTTC. Translating gives CASSLNVRLSSGANVLTF.

In this sample, this clonotype turned up a few times. V and J are TRBV7-8 and TRBJ2-1, with a tentative D call TRBD1 (6 bases). Germline CDR1 SGHVS, CDR2 FQNEAQ. V gave up 5 bases and J gave up 0 bases, with 11 bases separating them. This CDR3 contains 15 residues. The CDR3 DNA reads TGTGCCAGCAGCCGAGGACAGAGCTCCTACAATGAGCAGTTCTTC. Protein product: CASSRGQSSYNEQFF. Drawing the rest from reference TRBV7-8 and TRBJ2-1, the complete variable domain is GAGVSQSPRYKVAKRGQDVALRCDPISGHVSLFWYQQALGQGPEFLTYFQNEAQLDKSGLPSDRFFAERPEGSVSTLKIQRTQQEDSAVYLCASSRGQSSYNEQFFGPGTRLTVL.

The chain carries TRBV20-1 and TRBJ1-1; 8 positions match TRBD1. The CDR3 spans 12 residues. The germline V gene has CDR1 DFQATT and CDR2 SNEGSKA (reference sequence). The V gene end was trimmed by 3 bases and the J gene end by 11 bases; junction bases not matched to a gene: 8. CDR3 sequence: CSARSRGQNAFF. The CDR3 DNA reads as TGCAGTGCTAGGTCCAGGGGGCAAAATGCTTTCTTT.

This clonotype turned up a few times. The CDR3 spells CASKTSGNYNEQFF. Written as DNA, the CDR3 is TGTGCCAGCAAGACTAGCGGGAACTACAATGAGCAGTTCTTC. The V gene is TRBV7-9, the J gene TRBJ2-1; 11 nucleotides agree with TRBD2. After removal of 7 bases from V and 3 bases from J, the junction contained 2 bases not matched to a gene. The germline V gene encodes CDR1 SEHNR and CDR2 FQNEAQ (reference sequence). There are 14 residues in the CDR3.

Only a few counts were recorded for this clonotype. V is TRBV20-1 and J is TRBJ2-7, with 8 bases aligning to TRBD2. Germline loops: CDR1 DFQATT, CDR2 SNEGSKA (reference sequence). The J segment lost 7 bases and the V segment lost 0 bases, leaving 14 bases of the junction unmatched. The CDR3 consists of 16 residues. In nucleotides, the CDR3 is TGCAGTGCTAGAGATCGGGGGGGGTTAGCGCCCCCGGAGCAGTACTTC. This translates into CSARDRGGLAPPEQYF.

The chain has TRBV4-1 and TRBJ2-1; D call uncertain. CDR3 length equals 16 residues. Per the germline V gene, CDR1 is MGHRA and CDR2 is YSYEKL. Trimming left V 0 bases short and J 6 bases short, with 15 bases between. The CDR3, as DNA: TGCGCCAGCAGCCAAGACGGCAGCGTCATTCTCAATGAGCAGTTCTTC. This encodes CASSQDGSVILNEQFF.

This chain uses TRBV7-6 with TRBJ2-1, with 7 nucleotides matching TRBD2. The junction had 9 bases not matched to a gene; V was cut back by 6 bases and J by 4 bases. In germline, CDR1 is SGHVS, CDR2 FNYEAQ. CDR3 size: 15 residues. Here the CDR3 DNA reads TGTGCCAGCAGTCAGGACGGGGGGTTGTACAATGAGCAGTTCTTC. As protein: CASSQDGGLYNEQFF.

This clonotype came up a few times. The V and J genes are TRBV20-1 and TRBJ2-1; 7 bases agree with TRBD1. V lost 6 bases to trimming and J lost 4 bases; unmatched junction nucleotides: 12. The CDR3 has 15 residues. Germline V gene data show CDR1 as DFQATT and CDR2 as SNEGSKA (reference sequence). Written as DNA, the CDR3 is TGCAGTGCGCAGGGACAGCTGAGACCGTACAATGAGCAGTTCTTC. Residues: CSAQGQLRPYNEQFF.

This clonotype has only a few counts. This chain links TRBV28 with TRBJ2-7, with a tentative D call TRBD1 (5 bases). The CDR3 totals 13 residues. V lost 6 bases and J lost 1, with 10 bases in between. Germline CDR1 and CDR2: MDHEN and SYDVKM. The CDR3 DNA is TGTGCCAGCAGGGGGCCAGAGTCCTACGAGCAGTACTTC. Amino acid sequence: CASRGPESYEQYF.

The chain couples TRBV6-2 or TRBV6-3 to TRBJ2-7, with TRBD1 matching over 9 bases. The CDR3 is 15 amino acids. Germline V gene lookup returns CDR1 MNHEY and CDR2 SVGEGT. J gave up 3 bases and V 4 bases, and 7 bases lay outside the gene matches. The CDR3 DNA sequence: TGTGCCAGCAGTTCTTCCCGGGACAGGGTCTACGAGCAGTACTTC. This codes for CASSSSRDRVYEQYF.

This clonotype appeared a few times. V gene TRBV7-2 combines with J gene TRBJ2-1; 7 bases agree with TRBD1. The CDR3 length is 15 residues. CDR1 is SGHTA, CDR2 FQGNSA, per germline. Losses at the gene ends were 2 bases for V and 5 bases for J; bases not matched to a gene: 6. Written as DNA, the CDR3 is TGTGCCAGCAGCTTAATTAGACAGGGTAACAATGAGCAGTTCTTC. It yields the protein CASSLIRQGNNEQFF.

V gene TRBV7-2 combines with J gene TRBJ1-6; D ambiguous. V was pared by 5 bases and J by 14 bases, with 16 bases between. This CDR3 is 13 amino acids long. Germline CDR1 reads SGHTA; CDR2 reads FQGNSA. For the CDR3, the DNA is TGTGCCAGCAGCCAAAGGACGGCCGGGGCCCTCCACTTT. This encodes CASSQRTAGALHF.

The chain joins TRBV27 to TRBJ2-6; TRBD1 or TRBD2 may be the D gene (6 bases each). V lost 3 bases and J lost 3, with 12 bases in between. There are 16 residues in the CDR3. Germline assignment: CDR1 MNHEY and CDR2 SMNVEV (reference sequence). The CDR3 sequence is CASSFLRGDGANVLTF. The CDR3 DNA reads TGTGCCAGCAGTTTTCTGAGGGGGGATGGGGCCAACGTCCTGACTTTC.

This clonotype was observed a few times. The rearrangement links TRBV29-1 to TRBJ2-3; D gene unclear. V dropped 0 bases and J dropped 2 bases, with 6 bases sitting between them. The germline gives CDR1 SQVTM, CDR2 ANQGSEA. The CDR3 spans 13 residues. CDR3 in DNA: TGCAGCGTTGAAGATGTATACACAGATACGCAGTATTTT. It translates to CSVEDVYTDTQYF.

The chain uses TRBV5-1 and TRBJ2-7, with 8 bases matching TRBD1. The CDR3 loop spans 13 amino acids. J was trimmed by 5 bases and V by 3 bases; bases with no gene match: 4. Germline loops: CDR1 SGHRS, CDR2 YFSETQ. This chain's CDR3 is CASSWDRSNEQYF. The CDR3 DNA sequence: TGCGCCAGCAGCTGGGACAGGAGTAACGAGCAGTACTTC.

This clonotype was picked up a small number of times. The chain combines TRBV6-2 or TRBV6-3 with TRBJ2-1, with 14 bases fitting TRBD2. Trimming at V came to 2 bases and at J to 7 bases, leaving 7 bases not matched to a gene. Germline V gene sequence: CDR1 MNHEY, CDR2 SVGEGT. CDR3 length: 17 amino acids. The CDR3 DNA reads as TGTGCCAGCAGTTACGAAGGACTAGCGGGAGGTGAAAATGAGCAGTTCTTC. This codes for CASSYEGLAGGENEQFF.

The CDR3 reads CASSLEGLVVDEQFF. DNA of the CDR3: TGCGCCAGCAGCTTGGAGGGGCTAGTAGTCGATGAGCAGTTCTTC. This rearrangement joins TRBV5-1 to TRBJ2-1; D may be TRBD1 (5 bases). Germline loops: CDR1 SGHRS, CDR2 YFSETQ. The CDR3 loop spans 15 amino acids. Trimming removed 0 bases from V and 8 bases from J, with 15 bases in between.

As concerns this clonotype: Relative to the germline gene, one junction end is altered; a read error may explain this. The chain links TRBV7-3 to TRBJ2-1; D gene ambiguous. The germline CDR1 and CDR2 sequences are SGHTA and FQGTGA. The CDR3 is 15 residues long. For the CDR3, the DNA is TGTGCCAGCAGCTTTGGGCCCGGTTTTTACAATGAGCAGATCTTC. It specifies CASSFGPGFYNEQIF.

This clonotype has more than one count but fewer than ten. The V gene is TRBV7-2, the J gene TRBJ2-3; TRBD1 might be the D (5 bases). Trimming pared 5 bases from V and 6 bases from J, leaving 18 bases between. The CDR3 consists of 15 residues. Germline CDR1 and CDR2: SGHTA and FQGNSA. CDR3 sequence: CASSQTGYAHDTQYF. The DNA for the CDR3 is TGTGCCAGCAGCCAAACAGGTTACGCCCACGATACGCAGTATTTT.

There are a few counts of this clonotype. The chain is built from TRBV6-2 or TRBV6-3 and TRBJ1-1; D ambiguous. The CDR3 sequence is 13 residues long. Looked up from germline, CDR1 is MNHEY and CDR2 is SVGEGT. V was pared by 2 bases and J by 11 bases, with 15 bases between. This CDR3 reads CASSYRAALMAFF. CDR3 DNA: TGTGCCAGCAGTTACCGGGCAGCGTTAATGGCTTTCTTT.